One and the same sample provided the 20 T cell receptor beta chains below, sequenced in a study of cytomegalovirus exposure and HLA in healthy donors. Measured with immunoSEQ multiplex PCR; TCRdb has only the in-frame clones, and not every one. Of around 150,000 clones detected, about 88% appear once; the ten largest clones hold 3% to 3.5%. The sequencing input was PBMCs. Every receptor here comes from a woman younger than 30 in good health and CMV-seropositive.

The V gene is TRBV27, the J gene TRBJ2-1; TRBD2 aligns across 7 bases. The CDR3 loop spans 20 amino acids. V shed 6 bases and J 12 bases; nucleotides not matched to a gene: 32. The germline V gene encodes CDR1 MNHEY and CDR2 SMNVEV (reference sequence). DNA of the CDR3: TGTGCCAGCAGCCCGGGTTTTGCGGGAGAGGGCTGGTGGGACCGTGAGCGGCAGTTCTTC. This sequence encodes CASSPGFAGEGWWDRERQFF.

This clone was seen just once. The CDR3 coding sequence is TGCAGCGTCTCGAGGGGGGGGAACACTGAAGCTTTCTTT. It is translated as CSVSRGGNTEAFF. This chain uses TRBV29-1 with TRBJ1-1; D might be TRBD1 (6 bases). Germline CDR1 reads SQVTM; CDR2 reads ANQGSEA. The CDR3 spans 13 residues. Trimming shortened V by 6 bases and J by 1 base, and 12 bases separated the two germline ends. The full variable domain, with the rest looked up from reference TRBV29-1 and TRBJ1-1, is SAVISQKPSRDICQRGTSLTIQCQVDSQVTMMFWYRQQPGQSLTLIATANQGSEATYESGFVIDKFPISRPNLTFSTLTVSNMSPEDSSIYLCSVSRGGNTEAFFGQGTRLTVV.

The chain combines TRBV10-1 with TRBJ2-3, with TRBD2 matching 14 bases. The J segment lost 2 bases and the V segment lost 5 bases, leaving 3 bases of the junction unmatched. Germline V CDR1 and CDR2: WNHNN, SYGVQD (reference sequence). The CDR3 runs 16 residues. In nucleotides, the CDR3 is TGCGCCAGCAGTAGACTAGCGGGAGGGAACACAGATACGCAGTATTTT. Translated, it gives CASSRLAGGNTDTQYF.

This clone was recorded many times. This chain joins TRBV6-4 and TRBJ2-2; weak D call: TRBD1 (5 bases). V shed 6 bases and J shed 4 bases, with 6 bases lying between them. This CDR3 has 12 amino acids. Looked up from germline, CDR1 is MRHNA and CDR2 is SNTAGT. The CDR3 loop reads CASSQGTGELFF. CDR3 DNA sequence: TGTGCCAGCAGCCAGGGCACCGGGGAGCTGTTTTTT.

V gene TRBV9 combines with J gene TRBJ2-3; 11 bases map to TRBD2. Germline V gene sequence: CDR1 SGDLS, CDR2 YYNGEE. The trim removed 3 bases at V and 0 bases at J, leaving 6 bases unmatched. This CDR3 has 17 amino acids. The CDR3 loop reads CASSGGLADSSTDTQYF. For the CDR3, the DNA is TGTGCCAGCAGCGGGGGACTAGCGGATTCTAGCACAGATACGCAGTATTTT.

V is TRBV5-1 and J is TRBJ1-4; D is perhaps TRBD1 (6 bases). The CDR3 is 16 residues long. V shed 0 bases and J shed 3 bases, with 12 bases lying between them. Germline assignment: CDR1 SGHRS and CDR2 YFSETQ. The DNA for the CDR3 is TGCGCCAGCAGCTTGGCAGGCGAGGGGGCTAATGAAAAACTGTTTTTT. The encoded protein is CASSLAGEGANEKLFF.

The chain carries TRBV19 and TRBJ2-1; D gene uncertain. Trimming cost V 1 base and J 0 bases, with 10 bases left between them. This CDR3 comprises 16 residues. The germline CDR1 and CDR2 sequences are LNHDA and SQIVND (reference sequence). CDR3 amino acids: CASSIVVKLSYNEQFF. For the CDR3, the DNA is TGTGCCAGTAGTATAGTTGTCAAACTCTCCTACAATGAGCAGTTCTTC. The variable domain in full, completed from reference TRBV19 and TRBJ2-1, reads DGGITQSPKYLFRKEGQNVTLSCEQNLNHDAMYWYRQDPGQGLRLIYYSQIVNDFQKGDIAEGYSVSREKKESFPLTVTSAQKNPTAFYLCASSIVVKLSYNEQFFGPGTRLTVL.

This chain links TRBV7-8 with TRBJ2-2; TRBD2 matches 9 bases. Germline V gene sequence: CDR1 SGHVS, CDR2 FQNEAQ. Trimming took 1 base from V and 5 from J; bases not matched to a gene: 2. CDR3 length: 15 residues. The CDR3 nucleotides read TGTGCCAGCAGCTTAGGAACTAGCGGGACCGGGGAGCTGTTTTTT. It is translated as CASSLGTSGTGELFF.

This chain connects TRBV30 to TRBJ2-7, with 9 bases matching TRBD2. Germline V gene sequence: CDR1 GTSNPN, CDR2 SVGIG (reference sequence). The CDR3 loop spans 16 amino acids. V gave up 3 bases and J gave up 4 bases; unmatched junction bases: 13. CDR3 amino acids: CAWSGGSASGKYEQYF. CDR3 DNA: TGTGCCTGGAGCGGGGGGTCCGCTAGCGGGAAGTACGAGCAGTACTTC.

This chain joins TRBV7-8 and TRBJ2-5; 11 nucleotides line up with TRBD1. The V and J ends lost 5 bases and 7 bases, in that order; junction bases with no gene match: 3. Per the germline V gene, CDR1 is SGHVS and CDR2 is FQNEAQ. CDR3 size: 13 residues. The CDR3 DNA reads TGTGCCAGCAGCCCGGGACAGGGGGGGACCCAGTACTTC. It is translated as CASSPGQGGTQYF.

J is TRBJ1-2 and V is TRBV19; TRBD1 is a possible D gene (6 bases). The CDR3 is made up of 14 amino acids. The V end was cut by 9 bases, the J end by 0 bases, with 14 bases between. Germline values: CDR1 LNHDA, CDR2 SQIVND (reference sequence). DNA for the CDR3: TGTGCCAGCCACAGGGAAGCTACTAACTATGGCTACACCTTC. Its translation is CASHREATNYGYTF.

The gene calls are TRBV6-6 and TRBJ2-5; TRBD2 aligns across 7 bases. Trimming at V came to 5 bases and at J to 3 bases, leaving 6 bases not matched to a gene. The CDR3 has 14 amino acids. In germline, CDR1 is MNHNY, CDR2 SVGAGI (reference sequence). CDR3 in amino acids: CASSRLAAKETQYF. The CDR3 DNA reads as TGTGCCAGCAGTAGGCTAGCGGCTAAAGAGACCCAGTACTTC.

This rearrangement joins TRBV19 to TRBJ2-6, with TRBD2 identical over 13 bases. The V segment lost 4 bases and the J segment 18 bases; nucleotides outside the gene matches: 6. The CDR3 consists of 13 residues. In germline, CDR1 is LNHDA, CDR2 SQIVND (reference sequence). The CDR3 coding sequence is TGTGCCAGTAGTACCGGGACTAGCGGGACTCCGACTTTC. Amino acids: CASSTGTSGTPTF.

This sequence joins TRBV5-1 and TRBJ1-1; D may be TRBD1 (5 bases). Trimming removed 0 bases at V and 4 bases at J, with 13 bases between. In germline, CDR1 is SGHRS, CDR2 YFSETQ. There are 15 residues in the CDR3. CDR3 DNA: TGCGCCAGCAGCTTGGGGGGATCTAGGGGCACTGAAGCTTTCTTT. This gives the protein CASSLGGSRGTEAFF.

CDR3 amino acids: CATVIAGGETQYF. The CDR3 DNA is TGTGCCACCGTAATAGCGGGAGGTGAGACCCAGTACTTC. The V call is TRBV28, the J call TRBJ2-5; 10 nucleotides align to TRBD2. The CDR3 runs 13 residues. Germline V gene data show CDR1 as MDHEN and CDR2 as SYDVKM. The junction had 7 bases not matched to a gene; V was cut back by 10 bases and J by 5 bases.

The chain carries TRBV5-1 and TRBJ1-1, with a possible D match to TRBD1 (5 bases). With 1 base removed from V and 4 bases from J, the gap between germline ends came to 14 bases. Germline V CDR1 and CDR2: SGHRS, YFSETQ. This CDR3 is 15 amino acids long. DNA for the CDR3: TGCGCCAGCAGCTTGCAGGGCGATGGTATCACTGAAGCTTTCTTT. It codes for CASSLQGDGITEAFF.

This sequence joins TRBV7-9 and TRBJ2-1; 12 bases agree with TRBD2. This CDR3 spans 14 amino acids. Germline V gene lookup returns CDR1 SEHNR and CDR2 FQNEAQ (reference sequence). Trimming removed 6 bases from V and 5 bases from J; junction bases left unmatched: 2. DNA of the CDR3: TGTGCCAGCAGACGGACTAGCGGGAACAATGAGCAGTTCTTC. This gives the protein CASRRTSGNNEQFF. Filled out from reference TRBV7-9 and TRBJ2-1, the complete variable domain reads DTGVSQNPRHKITKRGQNVTFRCDPISEHNRLYWYRQTLGQGPEFLTYFQNEAQLEKSRLLSDRFSAERPKGSFSTLEIQRTEQGDSAMYLCASRRTSGNNEQFFGPGTRLTVL.

The chain combines TRBV6-5 with TRBJ2-1, with TRBD2 as a possible D gene (6 bases). Germline V gene data show CDR1 as MNHEY and CDR2 as SVGAGI. This CDR3 contains 14 residues. V shed 3 bases and J shed 4 bases, with 10 bases lying between them. The CDR3 DNA sequence: TGTGCCAGCAGTTATAGCGGAGTTTACAATGAGCAGTTCTTC. Its protein product is CASSYSGVYNEQFF.

V usage is TRBV6-5 and J usage is TRBJ2-7; TRBD2 agrees at 7 bases. This CDR3 is 13 amino acids long. Germline V gives CDR1 MNHEY, CDR2 SVGAGI. Losses at the gene ends were 6 bases for V and 3 bases for J; bases not matched to a gene: 5. CDR3 region: CASRGSGVYEQYF. For the CDR3, the DNA is TGTGCCAGCAGGGGGAGCGGGGTCTACGAGCAGTACTTC.

The chain is built from TRBV25-1 and TRBJ1-2; D is undetermined. Trimming shortened V by 0 bases and J by 6 bases, and 8 bases separated the two germline ends. The CDR3 has 13 amino acids. Per germline, CDR1 MGHDK and CDR2 SYGVNS. CDR3 protein: CASSEYSADGYTF. CDR3 nucleotides: TGTGCCAGCAGTGAATATTCGGCGGATGGCTACACCTTC.